A single sample is the source of the 23 T cell receptor beta chains below, sequenced in a study of OX40 agonist ivuxolimab in advanced cancers. The protocol was immunoSEQ multiplex PCR, while the TCRdb copy is restricted to in-frame clones and leaves out a portion. This table holds around 50,000 clones, 84% found once. Here the sequenced sample was CD4+ or CD8+ T cells sorted from blood, taken in a trial of the OX40 agonist ivuxolimab. The receptor set was obtained from an adult with an advanced solid tumor such as melanoma, head and neck, liver or kidney cancer.

V and J are TRBV10-1 and TRBJ2-7, with a weak D call TRBD2 (6 bases). Germline V CDR1 and CDR2: WNHNN, SYGVQD (reference sequence). The CDR3 is 13 amino acids. The germline V and J ends were trimmed by 5 bases and 4 bases, with 12 bases remaining between them. This chain's CDR3 is CASSSTSLYEQYF. The CDR3 region has the DNA TGCGCCAGCAGTTCTACTAGCCTTTACGAGCAGTACTTC.

The chain couples TRBV10-3 to TRBJ1-1; 9 positions match TRBD1. V lost 10 bases and J lost 5; bases outside the gene matches: 8. Germline V gives CDR1 ENHRY, CDR2 SYGVKD. The CDR3 sequence is 13 residues long. The CDR3 DNA reads TGTGCCACCACGGATGACAGGGGGACTGAAGCTTTCTTT. Translated, it gives CATTDDRGTEAFF.

V usage is TRBV29-1 and J usage is TRBJ2-1; TRBD2 is a possible D gene (6 bases). The CDR3 spans 12 residues. Germline V gives CDR1 SQVTM, CDR2 ANQGSEA. The V gene lost 5 bases and the J gene lost 14 bases, with 19 bases spanning the gap. The CDR3 bases are TGCAGCGTTACCGGTACCGGGACTGCGAAGTTCTTC. Its translation: CSVTGTGTAKFF.

This clone was counted a few times. The chain has TRBV5-6 and TRBJ2-7; a possible D gene is TRBD1 (6 bases). The CDR3 extends over 14 amino acids. The germline V gene encodes CDR1 SGHDT and CDR2 YYEEEE. V lost 3 bases, J lost 6 bases, and 16 bases lay in between. The CDR3 coding sequence is TGTGCCAGCAGCTGGGGGCTGGTGACTCCCGAGCAGTACTTC. Its translation is CASSWGLVTPEQYF.

This chain links TRBV27 with TRBJ2-3; 7 nucleotides match TRBD1. The germline V gene has CDR1 MNHEY and CDR2 SMNVEV (reference sequence). The CDR3 length is 16 residues. J was trimmed by 0 bases and V by 3 bases; bases with no gene match: 6. In DNA form, the CDR3 reads TGTGCCAGCAGTTTGGGACAGCGGACGAGCACAGATACGCAGTATTTT. It encodes CASSLGQRTSTDTQYF.

The chain is built from TRBV28 and TRBJ2-1, with 8 bases that match TRBD2. CDR1 MDHEN and CDR2 SYDVKM come from the germline V gene. This CDR3 contains 15 residues. Unmatched junction bases numbered 2, after V lost 2 bases and J lost 2 bases. The CDR3 is CASSLVAGTYNEQFF. Here the CDR3 DNA reads TGTGCCAGCAGTTTAGTAGCGGGAACCTACAATGAGCAGTTCTTC. Based on the CDR3 plus reference TRBV28 and TRBJ2-1, the full variable domain is DVKVTQSSRYLVKRTGEKVFLECVQDMDHENMFWYRQDPGLGLRLIYFSYDVKMKEKGDIPEGYSVSREKKERFSLILESASTNQTSMYLCASSLVAGTYNEQFFGPGTRLTVL.

This clone was picked up one time. The chain carries TRBV5-1 and TRBJ1-1, with TRBD1 matching 8 bases. Germline V gene lookup returns CDR1 SGHRS and CDR2 YFSETQ. The V gene end was trimmed by 5 bases and the J gene end by 3 bases; junction bases not matched to a gene: 6. This CDR3 contains 14 residues. The CDR3: CASRISGGDTEAFF. The DNA of the CDR3 is TGCGCCAGCAGAATATCAGGGGGCGACACTGAAGCTTTCTTT.

This chain uses TRBV28 with TRBJ2-3; perhaps D is TRBD1 or TRBD2 (6 bases each). Per germline, CDR1 MDHEN and CDR2 SYDVKM. CDR3 length equals 15 residues. Trimming left V 2 bases short and J 2 bases short, with 11 bases between. CDR3 nucleotides: TGTGCCAGCAGTTTACCGGGGGCAAACACAGATACGCAGTATTTT. Its protein is CASSLPGANTDTQYF.

This clone was observed once. The V call is TRBV28, the J call TRBJ1-2; TRBD1 matches 8 bases. This CDR3 region has 11 residues. Germline CDR1 is MDHEN and CDR2 is SYDVKM. V lost 11 bases and J lost 4; bases outside the gene matches: 3. CDR3 amino acids: CAATGGYGYTF. The CDR3 DNA sequence: TGTGCCGCCACAGGGGGCTATGGCTACACCTTC.

The chain recombines TRBV6-6 with TRBJ2-2; 7 positions agree with TRBD2. CDR1 MNHNY and CDR2 SVGAGI come from the germline V gene (reference sequence). CDR3 length: 14 amino acids. The J segment lost 5 bases and the V segment lost 5 bases, leaving 5 bases of the junction unmatched. In nucleotides, the CDR3 is TGTGCCAGCAGTGGCACACTAGCGACCGGGGAGCTGTTTTTT. Protein product: CASSGTLATGELFF.

The chain links TRBV5-4 to TRBJ2-7; D ambiguous. From germline, CDR1 is SGHNT and CDR2 YYREEE (reference sequence). Trimming removed 4 bases at V and 3 bases at J, with 20 bases between. CDR3 length equals 16 residues. The CDR3: CASSQEEGSSNYEQYF. Here the CDR3 DNA reads TGTGCCAGCAGCCAAGAAGAAGGTAGCTCAAACTACGAGCAGTACTTC.

The chain joins TRBV7-2 to TRBJ2-1; 14 nucleotides align to TRBD2. The CDR3 spans 18 residues. Germline CDR1 and CDR2: SGHTA and FQGNSA. The J segment lost 5 bases and the V segment lost 1 base, leaving 7 bases of the junction unmatched. The CDR3 DNA sequence: TGTGCCAGCAGCTTAGTGACTAGCGGGAGGGCCAGGGACAATGAGCAGTTCTTC. Translation: CASSLVTSGRARDNEQFF.

The J gene is TRBJ1-4, the V gene TRBV28, with D possibly matching TRBD1 (6 bases). V was shortened by 6 bases and J by 8 bases, with 19 bases between the two germline ends. CDR1 and CDR2 from the germline V gene are MDHEN and SYDVKM. CDR3 length: 15 residues. CDR3 sequence: CASSPLRAGVEKLFF. Here the CDR3 DNA reads TGTGCCAGCAGCCCGCTCCGGGCAGGGGTAGAAAAACTGTTTTTT.

The chain uses TRBV5-1 and TRBJ1-1; TRBD1 might be the D (5 bases). The length of the CDR3 is 14 residues. The V end lost 3 bases, the J end lost 0 bases, and 9 bases lay between the germline ends. Germline CDR1 reads SGHRS; CDR2 reads YFSETQ. The CDR3 loop is CASSWDGLNTEAFF. CDR3 DNA: TGCGCCAGCAGCTGGGACGGTCTGAACACTGAAGCTTTCTTT.

The chain combines TRBV19 with TRBJ1-5; D remains ambiguous. From germline, CDR1 is LNHDA and CDR2 SQIVND (reference sequence). V was trimmed by 1 base and J by 4 bases, leaving 5 bases between them. The CDR3 length is 13 residues. The CDR3 DNA follows: TGTGCCAGTAGTATAGGCCAGAATCAGCCCCAGCATTTT. This codes for CASSIGQNQPQHF.

V and J are TRBV29-1 and TRBJ2-7; D perhaps matches TRBD1 (5 bases). Germline lookup yields CDR1 SQVTM and CDR2 ANQGSEA. V was cut by 4 bases and J by 2 bases, with 12 bases left in between. This CDR3 contains 13 residues. CDR3 sequence reads: CSVGPGRPYEQYF. Here the CDR3 DNA reads TGCAGCGTTGGTCCAGGGCGTCCCTACGAGCAGTACTTC.

In DNA, the CDR3 is TGCGCCAGCAGCTTGGGGTCTACAACAGATACGCAGTATTTT. Translating gives CASSLGSTTDTQYF. The genes are TRBV5-1 and TRBJ2-3; unclear D gene. Germline V gene sequence: CDR1 SGHRS, CDR2 YFSETQ. The CDR3 consists of 14 residues. Trimming left V 0 bases short and J 3 bases short, with 8 bases between. Full variable domain (outside the CDR3, taken from reference TRBV5-1 and TRBJ2-3): KAGVTQTPRYLIKTRGQQVTLSCSPISGHRSVSWYQQTPGQGLQFLFEYFSETQRNKGNFPGRFSGRQFSNSRSEMNVSTLELGDSALYLCASSLGSTTDTQYFGPGTRLTVL.

The V and J genes are TRBV5-6 and TRBJ2-7, with 9 nucleotides matching TRBD1. CDR1 is SGHDT, CDR2 YYEEEE, per germline. J was trimmed by 2 bases and V by 6 bases; bases with no gene match: 6. The CDR3 spans 14 residues. The CDR3 spells CASNRDRVTYEQYF. CDR3 in DNA: TGTGCCAGCAACAGGGACAGGGTGACCTACGAGCAGTACTTC.

This clone turned up a few times. This chain uses TRBV6-5 with TRBJ1-1; TRBD1 might be the D (5 bases). The CDR3 loop spans 15 amino acids. Looked up from germline, CDR1 is MNHEY and CDR2 is SVGAGI. V was cut by 6 bases and J by 0 bases, with 14 bases left in between. The CDR3 region is CASSVGDGVNTEAFF. The DNA of the CDR3 is TGTGCCAGCAGCGTCGGGGACGGGGTGAACACTGAAGCTTTCTTT.

V and J are TRBV9 and TRBJ1-2, with 7 bases aligning to TRBD1. The CDR3 runs to 13 residues. Germline V gene sequence: CDR1 SGDLS, CDR2 YYNGEE. Trimming took 3 bases from V and 8 from J; bases not matched to a gene: 7. CDR3 residues: CASSARDREGYTF. The CDR3 region has the DNA TGTGCCAGCAGCGCGCGGGACAGAGAAGGCTACACCTTC.

V is TRBV15 and J is TRBJ2-1, with unresolved D. Trimming left V 0 bases short and J 2 bases short, with 8 bases between. From germline, CDR1 is LNHNV and CDR2 YYDKDF (reference sequence). The CDR3 covers 15 residues. CDR3 sequence (DNA): TGTGCCACCAGCAGAGATCGTCCAGCCTACAATGAGCAGTTCTTC. It yields the protein CATSRDRPAYNEQFF.

J is TRBJ2-7 and V is TRBV5-1; D may be TRBD1 (6 bases). The germline V and J ends were trimmed by 4 bases and 1 base, with 12 bases remaining between them. There are 14 residues in the CDR3. Germline V lookup: CDR1 SGHRS, CDR2 YFSETQ. CDR3 sequence (DNA): TGCGCCAGCAGCCCCGGGACACTTTCCTACGAGCAGTACTTC. Translating gives CASSPGTLSYEQYF.

This clone is a singleton in its sample. This rearrangement joins TRBV27 to TRBJ2-4; TRBD2 matches at 7 bases. Germline V gene sequence: CDR1 MNHEY, CDR2 SMNVEV (reference sequence). J lost 2 bases, V lost 6 bases, and 13 bases had no gene match. There are 17 residues in the CDR3. The CDR3, as DNA: TGTGCCAGCAGCTACCGAAGGGGAGGGTTTTCCAAAAACATTCAGTACTTC. Amino acids: CASSYRRGGFSKNIQYF.